This TCR beta chain was observed in a study of OX40 agonist ivuxolimab in advanced cancers. Background on the study: Intravenous ivuxolimab was administered to patients every 2 weeks at 0.01 to 10 mg/kg. The study's findings and limits: CD4+ T cells averaged fewer expanded clones than CD8+ T cells.

About this clone: Its specificity is unknown. Sequence at one end of the junction differs from germline and may be a read error.

Germline V gene sequence: CDR1 MGHRA, CDR2 YSYEKL. The CDR3 loop spans 11 amino acids. Peripheral blood came from all dose cohorts at three timepoints. The data were produced by immunoSEQ multiplex PCR, yet TCRdb's version contains in-frame clones alone and is incomplete. The sample shows about 48,000 clones, about 90% of them seen only once. The clonotype was recovered from an adult with an advanced solid tumor such as melanoma, head and neck, liver or kidney cancer. The sequenced sample was CD4+ or CD8+ T cells sorted from blood, obtained in a trial of the OX40 agonist ivuxolimab. The chain couples TRBV4-1 to TRBJ2-7; D unclear. This chain's CDR3 is CASSQGHHKSF. Written as DNA, the CDR3 is TGCGCCAGCAGCCAAGGCCACCATAAATCCTTC.